The source of this T cell receptor (beta chain) is a study of T cells in Graves' hyperthyroidism and ophthalmopathy. Study results and caveats: A model of 13 V-J features distinguished ophthalmopathy from stable hyperthyroidism.

Active moderate-to-severe ophthalmopathy, Clinical Activity Score at least 3, NOSPECS at least 4, under 3 months' duration. The diagnostic basis comprised clinical symptoms, serum thyroxine and TRAb, thyroid ultrasound and orbital computed tomography. RNA transcripts served as the template for amplifying TCR beta CDR3 regions. TCR CDR3 underwent first-round RT-PCR with the HTBI primer set. TCRdb ran MiXCR on the multiplex PCR reads and lists one entry per CDR3 protein. The sample lists around 250,000 distinct CDR3 sequences, around 24% seen once, with approximately 35% in the top ten. This clonotype was seen repeatedly, ten times or more. The antigen remains undetermined. The receptor was derived from a woman aged 35 to 49 with Graves' ophthalmopathy. Material for sequencing was blood.

DNA of the CDR3: TGTGCCAGCACGTTGAGCTGGACCATTGGCTACACCTTC. Protein sequence: CASTLSWTIGYTF. The V call is TRBV6-5, the J call TRBJ1-2; D is undetermined. Trimming removed 7 bases at V and 7 bases at J, with 16 bases between. The CDR3 runs to 13 residues. CDR1 and CDR2 (germline): MNHEY, SVGAGI.